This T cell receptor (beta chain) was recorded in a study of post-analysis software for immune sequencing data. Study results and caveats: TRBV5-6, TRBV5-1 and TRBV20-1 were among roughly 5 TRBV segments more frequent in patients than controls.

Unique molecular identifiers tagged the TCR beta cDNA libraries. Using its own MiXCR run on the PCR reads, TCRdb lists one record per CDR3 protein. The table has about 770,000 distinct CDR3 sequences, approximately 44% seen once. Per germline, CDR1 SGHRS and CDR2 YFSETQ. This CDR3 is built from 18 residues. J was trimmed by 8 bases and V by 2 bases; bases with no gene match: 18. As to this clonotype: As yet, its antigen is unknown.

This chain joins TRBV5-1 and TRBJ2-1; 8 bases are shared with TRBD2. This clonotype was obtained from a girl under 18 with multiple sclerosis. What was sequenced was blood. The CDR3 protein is CASSFSYPRLALSDEQFF. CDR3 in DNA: TGCGCCAGCAGCTTTTCTTACCCACGACTAGCGTTAAGTGATGAGCAGTTCTTC. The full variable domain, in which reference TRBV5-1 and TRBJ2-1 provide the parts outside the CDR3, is KAGVTQTPRYLIKTRGQQVTLSCSPISGHRSVSWYQQTPGQGLQFLFEYFSETQRNKGNFPGRFSGRQFSNSRSEMNVSTLELGDSALYLCASSFSYPRLALSDEQFFGPGTRLTVL.